This TCR beta chain is drawn from a study of T-cell memory formation after mild COVID-19 (dated by TCRdb to about 2021). Some background on the complete study: TCR sequence clusters from the two donors were found to be largely donor specific. In a couple of donors, T-cell clones that expanded and contracted after mild COVID-19 were tracked by sequencing TCRalpha and TCRbeta repertoires over time. Two young, previously healthy adult volunteers made up the cohort, one male and one female. General study outcomes and caveats: The study included only a couple of mild cases, and larger cohorts that include severe cases with pre-infection samples were judged to be necessary. Contracting CD4+ clones turned up mainly in the CM and EM memory subsets, whereas EMRA was where CD8+ clones were enriched. The detection of some responding clones in pre-infection memory suggests that pre-existing cross-reactive memory T cells joined the SARS-CoV-2 response. SARS-CoV-2 specificity was not confirmed for the second-wave clones peaking on day 37. Balanced CD4/CD8 phenotypes were observed for clones contracting from day 15 to 85, whereas a bias towards CD4+ was observed for a second wave of clones expanding from day 15 to 37.

Ficoll-Paque density gradient centrifugation was used to isolate PBMCs. This clonotype was counted a few times. Its antigen is not yet known. No base qualities exist here, and no much larger clone lies one base off it. The sample was run on an Illumina NovaSeq 6000. cDNA libraries for TCRalpha and TCRbeta were prepared by 5'RACE using constant-segment primers, with sample barcodes and unique molecular identifiers added. Trizol reagent was used to extract RNA from every sample. Libraries were amplified in two PCR steps, with a second sample barcode and Illumina TruSeq adapters added in the second step. Sequencing of libraries was performed on an Illumina NovaSeq with 2 x 150 bp paired-end reads. As for the authors' bioinformatics: Demultiplexing of reads and collapsing into UMI-guided consensus sequences were performed with migec v1.2.7. Using mixcr v2.1.11, UMI consensuses were aligned to TRA and TRB V and J templates and then assembled into clonotypes. Clonotypes were classified as expanded or contracted when called significant by both edgeR and NoisET, with noise models trained on biological replicates. For edgeR calls, a false discovery rate-adjusted p below 0.01 and a log2 fold-change threshold of 1 were applied. PCA with hierarchical clustering of max-normalized trajectories of the 1000 most abundant clonotypes was used as exploratory dynamics analysis. Separately sequenced CD4+ and CD8+ repertoires were used to assign the CD4 or CD8 phenotype of responding clones. The public reads were reanalyzed by TCRdb: fastp trimming at Q25, MiXCR alignment, in-frame beta chains only. Records with the same CDR3 protein are collapsed into one entry carrying the most frequent genes and DNA. Clone size and V and J calls follow TCRdb, not the original study. This sample holds approximately 250,000 distinct CDR3 sequences; 16% were observed only once. Of the sample, more than 20% is held by the ten largest clones.

The sample consisted of PBMCs or a T cell subset sorted from them (not recorded which). The receptor was derived from a man younger than 30 who had mild COVID-19 (a few samples of this study predate the infection). The sample titles of this study are shuffled in the database, so cell type and time point are left out; the donor was told from shared clones.

This receptor has the CDR3 CASSPEVHEQYV. The DNA reads TGTGCCAGCAGCCCTGAAGTCCACGAGCAGTACGTC. Here the chain combines TRBV6-6 and TRBJ2-7; the D gene cannot be resolved reliably. V is clipped by 6 bases and J by 5 bases, and the sequence between their germline boundaries is 11 bases long. Reading the germline V gene (reference sequence) gives CDR1 MNHNY and CDR2 SVGAGI. The CDR3, from cysteine to valine, totals 12 residues. The sequence is cut down to CDR3 DNA, 36 bases in frame from base 1.